This TCR beta chain stems from a study of blood T cell repertoires in COVID-19. Study overall: COVID-19 samples from acute and convalescent phases originated in the United States, Italy and Spain.

The CDR3 contains 19 residues. With 0 bases clipped from V and 4 bases from J, the junction kept 13 bases outside the gene matches. CDR1 is MGHRA, CDR2 YSYEKL, per germline. The study recruited people aged roughly 18 to 100 years across around 23 US areas. Clinical history as reported by participants underpinned cohort assignment. Authors' processing steps: Reference gene primer amplification gave nucleated cell count estimates. Assay: immunoSEQ multiplex PCR; the TCRdb copy retains only in-frame clones and omits some. V and J calls and clone size follow that table, whereas D and trimming were derived from the DNA. The sample contains about 250,000 clones, roughly nine tenths of which appear only once.

The clonotype was recovered from a woman in her twenties or thirties with acute COVID-19. Material: PBMCs or T cells enriched from blood (not recorded which). The chain joins TRBV4-1 to TRBJ2-2; TRBD2 aligns across 8 bases. The CDR3 loop reads CASSQERRGGRAVTGELFF. CDR3 DNA: TGCGCCAGCAGCCAAGAGCGCCGCGGGGGGAGGGCTGTCACCGGGGAGCTGTTTTTT.